A single T cell receptor (beta chain) is shown here with its context. No antigen is known for it. This entry is derived from a study of OX40 agonist ivuxolimab in advanced cancers. Study-level information: Every patient in dose escalation had hepatocellular carcinoma, melanoma, renal cell or head and neck cancer. Those enrolled were 80% to 85% male, with a mean age of 60 years and ages from about 20 to 90. Whole-study results and caveats: CD4+ T cells averaged fewer expanded clones than CD8+ T cells. Determination of antigen specificity was not performed for the expanded peripheral T cells.

Sequenced by immunoSEQ multiplex PCR; TCRdb stores in-frame clones only, minus some. The data hold over 35,000 clones, with roughly nine tenths observed a single time. Germline CDR1 SGHAT, CDR2 FQNNGV. Trimming pared 0 bases from V and 3 bases from J, leaving 6 bases between. This CDR3 is built from 13 residues. The sequencing here drew on CD4+ or CD8+ T cells sorted from blood, taken in a trial of the OX40 agonist ivuxolimab. V usage is TRBV11-2 and J usage is TRBJ2-7; no reliable D call. This receptor was obtained from an adult with an advanced solid tumor such as melanoma, head and neck, liver or kidney cancer. The CDR3 DNA reads TGTGCCAGCAGCTTAGATCGCCACTACGAGCAGTACTTC. Translated: CASSLDRHYEQYF.